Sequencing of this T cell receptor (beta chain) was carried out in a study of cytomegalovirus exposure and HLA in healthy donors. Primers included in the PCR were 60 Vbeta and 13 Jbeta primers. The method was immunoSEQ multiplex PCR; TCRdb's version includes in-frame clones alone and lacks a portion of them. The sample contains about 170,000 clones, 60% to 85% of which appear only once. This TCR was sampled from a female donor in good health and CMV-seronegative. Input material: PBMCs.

The CDR3 sequence: CASSSGGAETQYF. The CDR3 DNA reads as TGTGCCAGCAGCTCCGGGGGGGCGGAGACCCAGTACTTC. The rearrangement uses TRBV7-9 and TRBJ2-5; 8 bases agree with TRBD2. Germline trimming cut 4 bases from V and 5 bases from J; bases unmatched to any gene: 3. The CDR3 extends over 13 amino acids. Germline V gene sequence: CDR1 SEHNR, CDR2 FQNEAQ (reference sequence).